This TCR beta chain emerged from a study of blood T cell repertoires in COVID-19. The wider study: Sites across the United States, Italy and Spain contributed samples from acute and convalescent COVID-19.

Methods used by the authors: Estimated nucleated cell counts came from reference gene primer amplification. TCRdb keeps only in-frame clones here, not all; method: immunoSEQ multiplex PCR. Clone size and V and J calls were adopted from that table, with D and trimming inferred from the DNA. Of over 350,000 clones in the sample, roughly 90% were seen once. In germline, CDR1 is SNHLY, CDR2 FYNNEI. CDR3 length: 14 amino acids. V was pared by 8 bases and J by 3 bases, with 17 bases between. The V call is TRBV2, the J call TRBJ2-7; D unresolved. The source material was peripheral blood. This clonotype was obtained from a woman aged 25 to 39 with active or convalescent COVID-19. The CDR3 sequence is CASLAESMYYEQYF. In nucleotides, the CDR3 is TGTGCCAGCCTTGCGGAGTCGATGTACTACGAGCAGTACTTC.